These 22 T cell receptor beta chains were sequenced from one sample in a study of T cell responses to AZD1222 COVID-19 vaccine. This table comes from immunoSEQ multiplex PCR, and its TCRdb copy is limited to in-frame clones, with some not included. The table has about 150,000 clones, roughly nine tenths seen once; the top ten hold approximately 1.5%. This specimen was peripheral blood, taken on day 0 of AZD1222 vaccination. These receptors were collected from an adult in good health.

The chain carries TRBV21-1 and TRBJ1-1. TRBV21-1 corresponds to a pseudogene. The CDR3 covers 15 residues. The CDR3 protein is CASSKRRETNTEAFF. CDR3 DNA: TGTGCCAGCAGCAAACGGAGGGAAACGAACACTGAAGCTTTCTTT.

The chain links TRBV7-2 to TRBJ2-7; D remains ambiguous. CDR1 is SGHTA, CDR2 FQGNSA, per germline. Deletions cut 1 base from V and 7 bases from J, with 11 bases between. The CDR3 spans 13 residues. CDR3 DNA sequence: TGTGCCAGCAGCTTAGGGCCTAGGAGTGAGCAGTACTTC. Its protein product is CASSLGPRSEQYF.

The V gene is TRBV5-1, the J gene TRBJ1-4; 7 bases match TRBD1. V shed 0 bases and J 3 bases; nucleotides not matched to a gene: 2. Per germline, CDR1 SGHRS and CDR2 YFSETQ. The CDR3 runs to 15 residues. The CDR3 region has the DNA TGCGCCAGCAGCTTGGGAAGGGGGCCTAATGAAAAACTGTTTTTT. As protein: CASSLGRGPNEKLFF.

V gene TRBV19 combines with J gene TRBJ2-5, with 13 bases matching TRBD2. Germline V CDR1 and CDR2: LNHDA, SQIVND (reference sequence). This CDR3 has 15 residues. V shed 3 bases, J shed 5 bases, and the junction held 3 bases outside the gene matches. The CDR3 bases are TGTGCCAGTAGTATTACTAGCGGGGGGGCGGAGACCCAGTACTTC. This codes for CASSITSGGAETQYF.

The chain uses TRBV14 and TRBJ2-1; 10 nucleotides match TRBD2. V shed 5 bases and J 9 bases; nucleotides not matched to a gene: 13. This CDR3 has 16 amino acids. CDR1 and CDR2 from the germline V gene are SGHDN and FVKESK. The CDR3: CASSEGGLAGVGEQFF. DNA for the CDR3: TGTGCCAGCAGCGAAGGCGGGCTAGCGGGAGTGGGTGAGCAGTTCTTC.

The chain couples TRBV7-2 to TRBJ2-7, with TRBD1 matching 10 bases. After removal of 3 bases from V and 3 bases from J, the junction contained 2 bases not matched to a gene. Germline assignment: CDR1 SGHTA and CDR2 FQGNSA. The CDR3 covers 14 residues. CDR3 residues: CASSFRDRGYEQYF. The CDR3 coding sequence is TGTGCCAGCAGCTTCAGGGACAGGGGCTACGAGCAGTACTTC.

CDR3 bases: TGTGCCAGTAGTGGGGGCAGAGATAACGAGCAGTACTTC. As protein: CASSGGRDNEQYF. V gene TRBV19 combines with J gene TRBJ2-7, with D perhaps matching TRBD1 (6 bases). The CDR3 runs to 13 residues. The V end lost 5 bases, the J end lost 5 bases, and 13 bases lay between the germline ends. Germline loops: CDR1 LNHDA, CDR2 SQIVND (reference sequence).

The chain joins TRBV30 to TRBJ2-6; D is unresolved. This CDR3 has 13 amino acids. Between the trimmed V and J ends, which lost 2 bases and 0 bases, there was a span of 2 bases. Germline V gene lookup returns CDR1 GTSNPN and CDR2 SVGIG (reference sequence). CDR3 region: CAWSTSGANVLTF. In nucleotides, the CDR3 is TGTGCCTGGAGTACCTCTGGGGCCAACGTCCTGACTTTC. Full variable domain (remainder filled in from reference TRBV30 and TRBJ2-6): SQTIHQWPATLVQPVGSPLSLECTVEGTSNPNLYWYRQAAGRGLQLLFYSVGIGQISSEVPQNLSASRPQDRQFILSSKKLLLSDSGFYLCAWSTSGANVLTFGAGSRLTVL.

This chain uses TRBV9 with TRBJ1-5; possibly TRBD1 for D (5 bases). Germline CDR1 reads SGDLS; CDR2 reads YYNGEE. The CDR3 has 13 amino acids. V gave up 0 bases and J gave up 6 bases, with 7 bases separating them. The CDR3 loop reads CASSVGGSQPQHF. CDR3 coding DNA: TGTGCCAGCAGCGTAGGGGGGAGTCAGCCCCAGCATTTT. The variable domain in full, completed from reference TRBV9 and TRBJ1-5, reads DSGVTQTPKHLITATGQRVTLRCSPRSGDLSVYWYQQSLDQGLQFLIQYYNGEERAKGNILERFSAQQFPDLHSELNLSSLELGDSALYFCASSVGGSQPQHFGDGTRLSIL.

The V call is TRBV24-1, the J call TRBJ2-1, with D hard to call. V was trimmed by 1 base and J by 6 bases, leaving 6 bases between them. The CDR3 contains 13 residues. Germline loops: CDR1 KGHDR, CDR2 SFDVKD. DNA for the CDR3: TGTGCCACCAGTGATTTATCGGGCAATGAGCAGTTCTTC. The encoded protein is CATSDLSGNEQFF.

V usage is TRBV6-5 and J usage is TRBJ1-4; weak D call: TRBD1 (5 bases). Trimming removed 6 bases from V and 5 bases from J, with 13 bases in between. Looked up from germline, CDR1 is MNHEY and CDR2 is SVGAGI. This CDR3 is 14 amino acids long. The CDR3 spells CASRLGTVNEKLFF. The CDR3, as DNA: TGTGCCAGCAGACTGGGGACGGTAAATGAAAAACTGTTTTTT.

The rearrangement uses TRBV2 and TRBJ1-4; D is unclear. Germline values: CDR1 SNHLY, CDR2 FYNNEI. V lost 6 bases, J lost 0 bases, and 14 bases lay in between. This CDR3 spans 16 amino acids. The CDR3 region is CASRGPTRATNEKLFF. For the CDR3, the DNA is TGTGCCAGCAGAGGGCCGACGAGGGCAACTAATGAAAAACTGTTTTTT.

V and J are TRBV19 and TRBJ1-1; 7 bases map to TRBD1. With 6 bases clipped from V and 4 bases from J, the junction kept 11 bases outside the gene matches. CDR1 LNHDA and CDR2 SQIVND come from the germline V gene (reference sequence). The CDR3 covers 15 residues. CDR3 DNA sequence: TGTGCCAGTAGAGCGTTAGACAGGGATTTCACTGAAGCTTTCTTT. Protein sequence: CASRALDRDFTEAFF.

The chain employs TRBV5-1 and TRBJ1-1; TRBD1 agrees at 9 bases. Germline CDR1 is SGHRS and CDR2 is YFSETQ. This CDR3 region has 13 residues. After removal of 4 bases from V and 3 bases from J, the junction contained 1 base not matched to a gene. CDR3 in amino acids: CASSRTGDTEAFF. Here the CDR3 DNA reads TGCGCCAGCAGCCGGACAGGGGACACTGAAGCTTTCTTT.

J is TRBJ1-2 and V is TRBV7-8; possibly TRBD1 for D (5 bases). Looked up from germline, CDR1 is SGHVS and CDR2 is FQNEAQ. V was trimmed by 0 bases and J by 2 bases, leaving 10 bases between them. The CDR3 sequence is 15 residues long. Here the CDR3 DNA reads TGTGCCAGCAGCTTAGCGGTCAGGACAAACTATGGCTACACCTTC. This sequence encodes CASSLAVRTNYGYTF.

The chain employs TRBV6-6 and TRBJ2-7; 11 bases agree with TRBD1. Germline-derived CDR1 and CDR2 are MNHNY and SVGAGI (reference sequence). This CDR3 has 17 residues. The V and J ends lost 5 bases and 2 bases, in that order; junction bases with no gene match: 11. The CDR3 DNA reads as TGTGCCAGCAGTCGTTCGTTAGGGACAGGGGGACCCTACGAGCAGTACTTC. This codes for CASSRSLGTGGPYEQYF.

The rearrangement links TRBV6-5 to TRBJ2-7, with D possibly TRBD1 on 6 matching bases. CDR3 size: 15 residues. V was pared by 6 bases and J by 2 bases, with 17 bases between. The germline CDR1 and CDR2 sequences are MNHEY and SVGAGI. CDR3 nucleotides: TGTGCCAGCAGCCCACAGGGCTCCCACCCCTACGAGCAGTACTTC. Amino acids: CASSPQGSHPYEQYF.

V is TRBV4-1 and J is TRBJ2-1, with D unclear. Trimming removed 0 bases at V and 7 bases at J, with 4 bases between. This CDR3 has 12 amino acids. CDR1 and CDR2 from the germline V gene are MGHRA and YSYEKL. The CDR3 DNA sequence: TGCGCCAGCAGCCAAGATTGGAATGAGCAGTTCTTC. Encoded protein: CASSQDWNEQFF.

This chain uses TRBV30 with TRBJ2-7; 8 bases are shared with TRBD2. In germline, CDR1 is GTSNPN, CDR2 SVGIG (reference sequence). V shed 5 bases and J 5 bases; nucleotides not matched to a gene: 11. The CDR3 consists of 14 residues. The chain's CDR3 is CAWLNSGEVDEQYF. The CDR3 DNA follows: TGTGCCTGGCTTAATAGCGGGGAGGTGGACGAGCAGTACTTC.

This chain uses TRBV30 with TRBJ2-2, with 12 bases identical to TRBD2. Looked up from germline, CDR1 is GTSNPN and CDR2 is SVGIG (reference sequence). Unmatched junction bases numbered 3, after V lost 3 bases and J lost 7 bases. The CDR3 spans 14 residues. The CDR3 spells CAWSLLAGGGELFF. DNA for the CDR3: TGTGCCTGGAGCTTACTAGCGGGAGGCGGGGAGCTGTTTTTT.

J is TRBJ2-7 and V is TRBV7-9; no reliable D call. The ends were cut back, 3 bases at V and 1 base at J, with 10 bases in the middle. The germline CDR1 and CDR2 sequences are SEHNR and FQNEAQ (reference sequence). The CDR3 runs to 14 residues. The CDR3 loop reads CASSFGSLSYEQYF. For the CDR3, the DNA is TGTGCCAGCAGCTTTGGAAGTCTATCCTACGAGCAGTACTTC.

The chain links TRBV5-1 to TRBJ2-1, with TRBD1 as a possible D gene (6 bases). The V and J ends lost 4 bases and 8 bases respectively, with 13 bases between them. The CDR3 covers 13 residues. The germline CDR1 and CDR2 sequences are SGHRS and YFSETQ. CDR3 region: CASSPGALDEQFF. CDR3 DNA sequence: TGCGCCAGCAGCCCAGGGGCTCTGGATGAGCAGTTCTTC.